This TCR beta chain was retrieved from a study of cytomegalovirus exposure and HLA in healthy donors. Study-level points and caveats: With later analysis, a missense DCLRE1C variant became linked to TCR beta V- and J-gene trimming.

Primers included in the PCR were 60 Vbeta and 13 Jbeta primers. Data came from immunoSEQ multiplex PCR; TCRdb stores just in-frame clones and leaves some out. The sample has more than 95,000 clones, approximately 84% seen once. Looked up from germline, CDR1 is ENHRY and CDR2 is SYGVKD. The CDR3 consists of 13 residues. The V gene lost 2 bases and the J gene lost 0 bases, with 4 bases spanning the gap. This clone came up a few times. What it binds is unknown. Sequenced sample: PBMCs. This sequence originates from a male donor in good health and CMV-seronegative. The chain is built from TRBV10-3 and TRBJ1-2; no reliable D call. The CDR3 region has the DNA TGTGCCATCAGTGAGACAGCTAACTATGGCTACACCTTC. As protein: CAISETANYGYTF.